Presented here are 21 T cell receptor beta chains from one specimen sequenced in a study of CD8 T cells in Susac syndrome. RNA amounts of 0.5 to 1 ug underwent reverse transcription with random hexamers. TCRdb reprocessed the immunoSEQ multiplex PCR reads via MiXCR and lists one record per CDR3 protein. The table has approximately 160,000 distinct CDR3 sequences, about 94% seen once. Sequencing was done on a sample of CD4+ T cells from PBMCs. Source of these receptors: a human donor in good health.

The CDR3 coding sequence is TGTGCCAGCAGGACTAGCGGGGTAGTAGATACGCAGTATTTT. Translating it yields CASRTSGVVDTQYF. This chain joins TRBV3-1 and TRBJ2-3; 11 positions agree with TRBD2. The CDR3 is 14 residues long. Trimming took 6 bases from V and 5 from J; bases not matched to a gene: 4. Germline V gene sequence: CDR1 LGHDT, CDR2 YNNKEL (reference sequence).

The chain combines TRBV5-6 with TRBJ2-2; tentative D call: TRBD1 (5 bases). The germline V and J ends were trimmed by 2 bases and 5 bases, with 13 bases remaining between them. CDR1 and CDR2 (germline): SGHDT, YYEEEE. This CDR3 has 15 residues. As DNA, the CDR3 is TGTGCCAGCAGCTTAGGGGCCGCCGGGACCGGGGAGCTGTTTTTT. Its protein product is CASSLGAAGTGELFF.

The CDR3 DNA sequence: TGCGCCAGCAGTCAACTTGACAGGGGAGAGTGGTACGAGCAGTACTTC. Its translation: CASSQLDRGEWYEQYF. The rearrangement links TRBV23-1 to TRBJ2-7; 8 positions match TRBD1. TRBV23-1 is filed as an ORF, its function uncertain. V gave up 2 bases and J gave up 4 bases; unmatched junction bases: 10. This CDR3 is 16 amino acids long.

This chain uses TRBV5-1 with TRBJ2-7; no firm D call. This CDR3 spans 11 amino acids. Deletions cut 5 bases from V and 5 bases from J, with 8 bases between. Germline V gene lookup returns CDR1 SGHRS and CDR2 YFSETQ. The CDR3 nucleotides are TGCGCCAGCAGGCTAATGAACGAGCAGTACTTC. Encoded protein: CASRLMNEQYF.

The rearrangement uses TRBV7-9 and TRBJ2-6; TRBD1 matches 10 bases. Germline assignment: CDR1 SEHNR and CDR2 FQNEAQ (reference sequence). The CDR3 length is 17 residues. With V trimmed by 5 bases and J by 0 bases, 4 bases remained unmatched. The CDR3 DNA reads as TGTGCCAGCAGCCTCCGGACAGGGGGCTCTGGGGCCAACGTCCTGACTTTC. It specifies CASSLRTGGSGANVLTF.

In DNA, the CDR3 is TGTGCCAGCAGCCACAACAGTGACTATGGCTACACCTTC. Translation: CASSHNSDYGYTF. The gene calls are TRBV3-1 and TRBJ1-2; D remains unclear. V was clipped by 3 bases and J by 3 bases, with 8 bases between them. Germline loops: CDR1 LGHDT, CDR2 YNNKEL (reference sequence). This CDR3 has 13 residues. The variable domain in full, with the rest retrieved from reference TRBV3-1 and TRBJ1-2, is DTAVSQTPKYLVTQMGNDKSIKCEQNLGHDTMYWYKQDSKKFLKIMFSYNNKELIINETVPNRFSPKSPDKAHLNLHINSLELGDSAVYFCASSHNSDYGYTFGSGTRLTVV.

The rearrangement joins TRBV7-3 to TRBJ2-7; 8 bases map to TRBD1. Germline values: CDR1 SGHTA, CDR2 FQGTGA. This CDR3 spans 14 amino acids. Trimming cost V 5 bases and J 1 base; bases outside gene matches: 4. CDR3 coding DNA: TGTGCCAGCAGCCTCCGGACAGGGTCCTACGAGCAGTACTTC. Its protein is CASSLRTGSYEQYF.

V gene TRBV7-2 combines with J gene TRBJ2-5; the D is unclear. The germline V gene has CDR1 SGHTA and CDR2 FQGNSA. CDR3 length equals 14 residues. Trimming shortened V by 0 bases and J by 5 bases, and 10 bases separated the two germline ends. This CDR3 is CASSLASALETQYF. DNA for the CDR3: TGTGCCAGCAGCTTAGCGTCAGCGTTGGAGACCCAGTACTTC.

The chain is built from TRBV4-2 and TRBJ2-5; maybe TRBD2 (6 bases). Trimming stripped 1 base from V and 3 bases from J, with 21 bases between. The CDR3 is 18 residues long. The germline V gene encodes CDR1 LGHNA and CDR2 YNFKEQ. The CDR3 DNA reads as TGTGCCAGCAGCCAAGGGCAGTCCGGGACTCTCACCGAAGAGACCCAGTACTTC. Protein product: CASSQGQSGTLTEETQYF.

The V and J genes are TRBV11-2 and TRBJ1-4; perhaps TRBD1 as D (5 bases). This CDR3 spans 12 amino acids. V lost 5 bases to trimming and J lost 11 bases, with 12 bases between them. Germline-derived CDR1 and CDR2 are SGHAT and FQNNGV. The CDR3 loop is CASSPGAGKLFF. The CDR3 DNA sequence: TGTGCCAGCAGCCCTGGGGCAGGGAAACTGTTTTTT. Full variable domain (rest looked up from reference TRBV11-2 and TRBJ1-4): EAGVAQSPRYKIIEKRQSVAFWCNPISGHATLYWYQQILGQGPKLLIQFQNNGVVDDSQLPKDRFSAERLKGVDSTLKIQPAKLEDSAVYLCASSPGAGKLFFGSGTQLSVL.

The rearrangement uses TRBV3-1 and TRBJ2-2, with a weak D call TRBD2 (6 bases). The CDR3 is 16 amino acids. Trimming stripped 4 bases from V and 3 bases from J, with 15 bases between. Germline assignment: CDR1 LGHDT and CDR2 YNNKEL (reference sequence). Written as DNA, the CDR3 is TGTGCCAGCAGCCTCTCCTGGGGCGGGGACACCGGGGAGCTGTTTTTT. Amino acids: CASSLSWGGDTGELFF.

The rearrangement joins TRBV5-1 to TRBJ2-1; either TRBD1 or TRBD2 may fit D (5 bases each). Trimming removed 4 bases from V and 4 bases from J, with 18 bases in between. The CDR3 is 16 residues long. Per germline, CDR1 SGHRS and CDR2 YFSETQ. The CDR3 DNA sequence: TGCGCCAGCAGCGAGTCAGGGACGGCATTATACAATGAGCAGTTCTTC. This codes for CASSESGTALYNEQFF. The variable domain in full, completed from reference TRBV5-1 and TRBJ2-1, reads KAGVTQTPRYLIKTRGQQVTLSCSPISGHRSVSWYQQTPGQGLQFLFEYFSETQRNKGNFPGRFSGRQFSNSRSEMNVSTLELGDSALYLCASSESGTALYNEQFFGPGTRLTVL.

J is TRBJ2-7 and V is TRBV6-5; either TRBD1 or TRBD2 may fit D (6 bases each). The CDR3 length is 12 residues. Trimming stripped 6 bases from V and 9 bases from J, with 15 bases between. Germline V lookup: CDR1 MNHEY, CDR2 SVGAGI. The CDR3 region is CASSLEGGGQYF. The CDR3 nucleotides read TGTGCCAGCAGCCTGGAGGGGGGAGGGCAGTACTTC.

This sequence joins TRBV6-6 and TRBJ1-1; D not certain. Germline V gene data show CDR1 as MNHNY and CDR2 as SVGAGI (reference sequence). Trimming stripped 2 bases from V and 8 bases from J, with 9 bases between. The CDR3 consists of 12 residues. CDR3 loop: CASSYGVDEAFF. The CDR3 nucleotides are TGTGCCAGCAGTTACGGTGTGGACGAAGCTTTCTTT.

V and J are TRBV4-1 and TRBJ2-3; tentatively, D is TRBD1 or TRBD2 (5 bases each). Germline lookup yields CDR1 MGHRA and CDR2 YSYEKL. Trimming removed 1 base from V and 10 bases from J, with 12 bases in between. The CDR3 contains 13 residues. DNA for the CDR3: TGCGCCAGCAGCCAAGGGGACCGAGGATCGCAGTATTTT. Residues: CASSQGDRGSQYF.

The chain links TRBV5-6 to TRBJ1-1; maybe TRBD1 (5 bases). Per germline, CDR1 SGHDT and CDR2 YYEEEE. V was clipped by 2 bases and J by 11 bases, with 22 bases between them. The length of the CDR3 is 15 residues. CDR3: CASSFWSGDLRAAFF. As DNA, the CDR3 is TGTGCCAGCAGCTTTTGGAGCGGGGACCTAAGAGCCGCTTTCTTT.

Written as DNA, the CDR3 is TGTGCCAGCAGCTTGGGACAGGGGATTAACTATGGCTACACCTTC. This translates into CASSLGQGINYGYTF. The genes are TRBV11-1 and TRBJ1-2; the match to TRBD1 covers 10 bases. Germline loops: CDR1 SGHAT, CDR2 FQDESV (reference sequence). This CDR3 has 15 amino acids. V lost 3 bases to trimming and J lost 1 base; unmatched junction nucleotides: 2. The full variable domain, completed using reference TRBV11-1 and TRBJ1-2, is EAEVAQSPRYKITEKSQAVAFWCDPISGHATLYWYRQILGQGPELLVQFQDESVVDDSQLPKDRFSAERLKGVDSTLKIQPAELGDSAMYLCASSLGQGINYGYTFGSGTRLTVV.

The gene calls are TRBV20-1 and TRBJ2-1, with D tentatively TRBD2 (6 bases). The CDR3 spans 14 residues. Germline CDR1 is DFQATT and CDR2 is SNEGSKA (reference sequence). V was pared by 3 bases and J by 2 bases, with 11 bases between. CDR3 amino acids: CSARVGGTYNEQFF. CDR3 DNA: TGCAGTGCTAGGGTGGGGGGTACCTACAATGAGCAGTTCTTC.

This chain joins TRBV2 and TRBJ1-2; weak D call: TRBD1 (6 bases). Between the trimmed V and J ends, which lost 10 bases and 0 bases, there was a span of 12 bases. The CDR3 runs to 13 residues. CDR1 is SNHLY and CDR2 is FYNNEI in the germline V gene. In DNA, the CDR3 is TGTGCCATAGACAGGCCCCCTAACTATGGCTACACCTTC. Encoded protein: CAIDRPPNYGYTF.

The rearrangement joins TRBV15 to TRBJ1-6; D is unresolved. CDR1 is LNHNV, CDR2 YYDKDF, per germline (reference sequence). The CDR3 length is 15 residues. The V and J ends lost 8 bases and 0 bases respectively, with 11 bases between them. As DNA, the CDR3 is TGTGCCACCGGAGCCGAAAGCTCCTATAATTCACCCCTCCACTTT. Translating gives CATGAESSYNSPLHF.

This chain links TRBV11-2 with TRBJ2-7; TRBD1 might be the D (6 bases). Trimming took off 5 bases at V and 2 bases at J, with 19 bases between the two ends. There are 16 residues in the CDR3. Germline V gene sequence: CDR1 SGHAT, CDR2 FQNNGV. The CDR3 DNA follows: TGTGCCAGCAGCCCCCCACAGGGTCAACCGCCCTACGAGCAGTACTTC. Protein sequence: CASSPPQGQPPYEQYF. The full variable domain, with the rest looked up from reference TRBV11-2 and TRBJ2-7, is EAGVAQSPRYKIIEKRQSVAFWCNPISGHATLYWYQQILGQGPKLLIQFQNNGVVDDSQLPKDRFSAERLKGVDSTLKIQPAKLEDSAVYLCASSPPQGQPPYEQYFGPGTRLTVT.